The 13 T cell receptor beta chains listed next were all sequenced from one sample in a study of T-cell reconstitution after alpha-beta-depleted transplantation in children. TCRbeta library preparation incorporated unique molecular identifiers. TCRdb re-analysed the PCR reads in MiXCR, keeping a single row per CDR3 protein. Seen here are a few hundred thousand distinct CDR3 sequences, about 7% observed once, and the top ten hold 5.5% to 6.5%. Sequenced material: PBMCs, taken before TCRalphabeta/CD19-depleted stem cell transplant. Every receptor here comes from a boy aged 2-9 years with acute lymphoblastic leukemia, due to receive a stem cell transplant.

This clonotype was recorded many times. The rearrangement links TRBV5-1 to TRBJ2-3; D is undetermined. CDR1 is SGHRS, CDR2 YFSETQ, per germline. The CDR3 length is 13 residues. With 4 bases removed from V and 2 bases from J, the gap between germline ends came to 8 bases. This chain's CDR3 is CASSRSITDTQYF. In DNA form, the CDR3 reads TGCGCCAGCAGCCGCTCGATCACAGATACGCAGTATTTT.

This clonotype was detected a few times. CDR3 in DNA: TGTGCCAGCAAACCGGGGGCTCGATCACCCCTCCACTTT. This translates into CASKPGARSPLHF. The chain joins TRBV25-1 to TRBJ1-6; D is perhaps TRBD1 (6 bases). In germline, CDR1 is MGHDK, CDR2 SYGVNS. The CDR3 is 13 residues long. Trimming removed 7 bases at V and 10 bases at J, with 14 bases between.

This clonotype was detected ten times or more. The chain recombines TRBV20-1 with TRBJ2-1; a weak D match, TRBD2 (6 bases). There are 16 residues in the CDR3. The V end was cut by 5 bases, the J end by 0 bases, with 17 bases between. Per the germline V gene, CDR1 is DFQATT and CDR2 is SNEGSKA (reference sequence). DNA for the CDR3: TGCAGTGCTCCTCAGGGCGGGGCGAGCTCCTACAATGAGCAGTTCTTC. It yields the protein CSAPQGGASSYNEQFF.

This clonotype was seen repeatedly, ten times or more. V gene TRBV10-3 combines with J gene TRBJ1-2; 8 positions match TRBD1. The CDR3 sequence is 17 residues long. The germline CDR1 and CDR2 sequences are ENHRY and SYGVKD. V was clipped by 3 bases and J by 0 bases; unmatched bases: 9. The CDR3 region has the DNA TGTGCCATCAGTGACCGTTCAGGGGGCTTAGCTAACTATGGCTACACCTTC. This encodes CAISDRSGGLANYGYTF.

The CDR3 bases are TGTGCCAGCAGCACCCGACAGGGATGGAACACTGAAGCTTTCTTT. Residues: CASSTRQGWNTEAFF. The V gene is TRBV7-9, the J gene TRBJ1-1, with 7 bases lining up with TRBD1. This CDR3 region has 15 residues. The V gene's germline CDR1 is SEHNR and CDR2 FQNEAQ (reference sequence). V was clipped by 5 bases and J by 1 base; unmatched bases: 7.

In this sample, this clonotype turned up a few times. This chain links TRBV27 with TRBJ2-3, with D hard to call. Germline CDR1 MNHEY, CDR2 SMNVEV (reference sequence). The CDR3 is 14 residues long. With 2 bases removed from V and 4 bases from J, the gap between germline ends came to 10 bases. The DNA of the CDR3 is TGTGCCAGCAGTTTAATAACCGGATCAGATACGCAGTATTTT. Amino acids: CASSLITGSDTQYF.

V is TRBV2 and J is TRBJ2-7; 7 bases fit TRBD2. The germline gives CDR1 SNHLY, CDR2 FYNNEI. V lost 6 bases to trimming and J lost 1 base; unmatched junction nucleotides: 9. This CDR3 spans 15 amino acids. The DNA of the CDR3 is TGTGCCAGCAGAGGGGCTAGCGGCTTTTCCTACGAGCAGTACTTC. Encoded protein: CASRGASGFSYEQYF.

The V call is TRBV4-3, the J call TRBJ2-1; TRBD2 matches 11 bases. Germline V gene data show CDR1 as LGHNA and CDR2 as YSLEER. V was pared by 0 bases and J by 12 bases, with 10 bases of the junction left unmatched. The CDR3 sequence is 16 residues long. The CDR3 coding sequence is TGCGCCAGCAGCCAAGATGGCACTAGCGGGAGTCGGGGGCAGTTCTTC. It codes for CASSQDGTSGSRGQFF.

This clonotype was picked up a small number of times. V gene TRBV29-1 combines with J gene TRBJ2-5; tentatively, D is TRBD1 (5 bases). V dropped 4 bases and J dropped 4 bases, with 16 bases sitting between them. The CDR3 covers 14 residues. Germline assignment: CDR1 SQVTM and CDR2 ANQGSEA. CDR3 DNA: TGCAGCGTTGGGGGCGGCTCATCCGGAGAGACCCAGTACTTC. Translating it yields CSVGGGSSGETQYF. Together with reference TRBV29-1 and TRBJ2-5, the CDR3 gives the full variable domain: SAVISQKPSRDICQRGTSLTIQCQVDSQVTMMFWYRQQPGQSLTLIATANQGSEATYESGFVIDKFPISRPNLTFSTLTVSNMSPEDSSIYLCSVGGGSSGETQYFGPGTRLLVL.

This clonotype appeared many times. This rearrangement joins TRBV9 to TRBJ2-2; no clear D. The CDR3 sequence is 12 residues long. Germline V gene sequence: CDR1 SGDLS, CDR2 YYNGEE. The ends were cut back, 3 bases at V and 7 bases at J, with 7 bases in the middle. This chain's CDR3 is CASSGFGGELFF. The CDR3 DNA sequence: TGTGCCAGCAGCGGATTCGGCGGGGAGCTGTTTTTT.

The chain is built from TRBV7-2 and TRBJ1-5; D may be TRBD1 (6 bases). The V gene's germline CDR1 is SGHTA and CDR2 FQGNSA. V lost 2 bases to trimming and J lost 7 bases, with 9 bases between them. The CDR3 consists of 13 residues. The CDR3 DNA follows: TGTGCCAGCAGCTTAACAGGGTTGCAGCCCCAGCATTTT. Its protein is CASSLTGLQPQHF.

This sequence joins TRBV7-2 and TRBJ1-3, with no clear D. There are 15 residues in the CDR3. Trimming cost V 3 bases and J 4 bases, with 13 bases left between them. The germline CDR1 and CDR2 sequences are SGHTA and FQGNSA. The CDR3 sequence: CASSFTPGLGNTIYF. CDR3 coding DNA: TGTGCCAGCAGCTTTACTCCAGGCCTCGGAAACACCATATATTTT.

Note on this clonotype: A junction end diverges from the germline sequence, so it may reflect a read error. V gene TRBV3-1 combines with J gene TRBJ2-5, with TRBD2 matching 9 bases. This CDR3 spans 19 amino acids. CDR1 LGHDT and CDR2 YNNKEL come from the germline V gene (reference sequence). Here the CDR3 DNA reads TGTGCCTGCAGTTTTTTTATGCTAGCGGGAACTAGGGCCCAAGGGACCCAGTACTTC. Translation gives CACSFFMLAGTRAQGTQYF.